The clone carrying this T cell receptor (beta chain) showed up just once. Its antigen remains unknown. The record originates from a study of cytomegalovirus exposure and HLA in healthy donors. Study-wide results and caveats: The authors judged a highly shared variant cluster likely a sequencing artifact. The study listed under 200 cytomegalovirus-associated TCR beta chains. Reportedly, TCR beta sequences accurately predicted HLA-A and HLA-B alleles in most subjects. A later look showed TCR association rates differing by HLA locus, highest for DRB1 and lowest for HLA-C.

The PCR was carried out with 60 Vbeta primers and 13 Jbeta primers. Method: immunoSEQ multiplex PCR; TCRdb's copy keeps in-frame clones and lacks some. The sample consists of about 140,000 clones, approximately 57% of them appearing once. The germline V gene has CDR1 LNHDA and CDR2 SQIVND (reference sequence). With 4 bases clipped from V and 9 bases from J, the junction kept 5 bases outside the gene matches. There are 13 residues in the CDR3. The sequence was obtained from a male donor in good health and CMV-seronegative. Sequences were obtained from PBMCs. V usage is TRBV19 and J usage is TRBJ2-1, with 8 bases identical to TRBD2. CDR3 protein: CASSKWRGAEQFF. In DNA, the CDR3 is TGTGCCAGTAGTAAGTGGCGGGGGGCTGAGCAGTTCTTC.